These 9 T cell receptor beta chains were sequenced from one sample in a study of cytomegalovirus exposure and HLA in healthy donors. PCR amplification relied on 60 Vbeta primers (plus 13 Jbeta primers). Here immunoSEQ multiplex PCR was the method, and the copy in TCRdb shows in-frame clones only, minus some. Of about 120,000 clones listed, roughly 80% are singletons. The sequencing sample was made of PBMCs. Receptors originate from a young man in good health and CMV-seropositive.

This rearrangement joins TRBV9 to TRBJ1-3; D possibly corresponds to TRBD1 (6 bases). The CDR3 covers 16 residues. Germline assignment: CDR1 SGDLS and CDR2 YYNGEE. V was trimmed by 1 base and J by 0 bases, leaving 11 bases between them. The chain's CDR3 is CASSVTGQSSGNTIYF. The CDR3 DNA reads TGTGCCAGCAGCGTAACAGGGCAAAGCTCTGGAAACACCATATATTTT.

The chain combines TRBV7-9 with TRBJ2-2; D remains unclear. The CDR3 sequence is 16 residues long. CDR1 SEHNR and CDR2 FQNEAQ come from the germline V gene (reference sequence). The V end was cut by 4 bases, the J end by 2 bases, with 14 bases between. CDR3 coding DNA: TGTGCCAGCAGCTCCGCGCGCAGGTCCAACACCGGGGAGCTGTTTTTT. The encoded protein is CASSSARRSNTGELFF.

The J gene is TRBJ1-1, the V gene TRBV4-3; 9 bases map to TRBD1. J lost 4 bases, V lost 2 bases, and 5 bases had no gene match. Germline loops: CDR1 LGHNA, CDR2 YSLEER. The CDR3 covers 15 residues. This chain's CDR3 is CASSQRTDRGTEAFF. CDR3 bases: TGCGCCAGCAGCCAAAGGACGGACAGGGGCACTGAAGCTTTCTTT.

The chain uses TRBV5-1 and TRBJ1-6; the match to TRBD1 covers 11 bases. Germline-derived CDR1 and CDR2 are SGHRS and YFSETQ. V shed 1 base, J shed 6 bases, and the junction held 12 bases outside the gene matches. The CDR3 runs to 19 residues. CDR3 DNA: TGCGCCAGCAGCTTGAATTTGGGACAGGGGGTCGGTGGTAATTCACCCCTCCACTTT. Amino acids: CASSLNLGQGVGGNSPLHF.

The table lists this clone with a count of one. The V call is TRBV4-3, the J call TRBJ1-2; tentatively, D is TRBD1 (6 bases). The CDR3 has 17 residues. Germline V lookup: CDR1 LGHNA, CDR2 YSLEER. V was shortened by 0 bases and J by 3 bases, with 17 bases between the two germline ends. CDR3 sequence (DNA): TGCGCCAGCAGCCAAGAAACCAGGGGAGTCCTCGACTATGGCTACACCTTC. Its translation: CASSQETRGVLDYGYTF.

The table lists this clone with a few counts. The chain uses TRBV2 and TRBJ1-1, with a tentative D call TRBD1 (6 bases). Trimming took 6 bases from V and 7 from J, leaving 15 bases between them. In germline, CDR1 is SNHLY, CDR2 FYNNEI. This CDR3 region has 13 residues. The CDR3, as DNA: TGTGCCAGCAGCGGGACATCATCGAGTGAAGCTTTCTTT. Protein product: CASSGTSSSEAFF.

The CDR3 DNA reads TGTGCCAGCAGCTTAGTTAGTGCTAGCGGGATTAACAATGAGCAGTTCTTC. Its protein product is CASSLVSASGINNEQFF. V is TRBV11-2 and J is TRBJ2-1, with 9 bases fitting TRBD2. The CDR3 extends over 17 amino acids. The V gene end was trimmed by 1 base and the J gene end by 5 bases; junction bases not matched to a gene: 9. Germline lookup yields CDR1 SGHAT and CDR2 FQNNGV.

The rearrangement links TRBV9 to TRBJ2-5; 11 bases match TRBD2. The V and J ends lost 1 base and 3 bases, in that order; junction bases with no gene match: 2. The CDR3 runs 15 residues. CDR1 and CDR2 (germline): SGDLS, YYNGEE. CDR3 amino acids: CASSVTGLAEETQYF. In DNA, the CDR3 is TGTGCCAGCAGCGTAACGGGACTAGCGGAAGAGACCCAGTACTTC.

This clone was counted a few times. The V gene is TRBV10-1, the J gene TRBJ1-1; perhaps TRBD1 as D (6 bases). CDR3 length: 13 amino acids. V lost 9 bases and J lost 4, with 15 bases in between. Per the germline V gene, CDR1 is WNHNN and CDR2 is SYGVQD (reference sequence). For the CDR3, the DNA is TGCGCCAGTCGGGACAACGGCCTCACTGAAGCTTTCTTT. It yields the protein CASRDNGLTEAFF.